These 7 T cell receptor beta chains share one sample of origin, sequenced in a study of control samples from healthy donors and cancer patients. The table came from immunoSEQ multiplex PCR; TCRdb's copy has only in-frame clones and leaves some out. The sample has about 150,000 clones, 80% to 95% seen once; the top ten hold under 7%. Sequenced material: blood. The receptors here all came from a man aged 18-30 years in good health.

V and J are TRBV7-9 and TRBJ2-7; D is unresolved. In germline, CDR1 is SEHNR, CDR2 FQNEAQ (reference sequence). CDR3 size: 14 residues. Trimming pared 0 bases from V and 3 bases from J, leaving 9 bases between. The CDR3 is CASSLAGHHYEQYF. In nucleotides, the CDR3 is TGTGCCAGCAGCTTAGCAGGGCATCACTACGAGCAGTACTTC.

The gene calls are TRBV15 and TRBJ1-2, with TRBD1 identical over 8 bases. The germline V gene encodes CDR1 LNHNV and CDR2 YYDKDF (reference sequence). Trimming took 1 base from V and 2 from J; bases not matched to a gene: 0. There are 14 residues in the CDR3. CDR3 bases: TGTGCCACCAGCAGAGGGGACAGGAACTATGGCTACACCTTC. This sequence encodes CATSRGDRNYGYTF.

On this clone: The junction shows a germline mismatch at one end, possibly a read error. V is TRBV29-1 and J is TRBJ1-2, with 7 nucleotides matching TRBD1. Germline assignment: CDR1 SQVTM and CDR2 ANQGSEA. The CDR3 extends over 15 amino acids. The CDR3 DNA reads TGCAGCGTTGCAGTTGGGGCAGGGGGAAACTTTGGCTACACCTTC. This codes for CSVAVGAGGNFGYTF.

V and J are TRBV5-3 and TRBJ1-5, with 10 bases identical to TRBD1. TRBV5-3 is sorted into the ORF group, with uncertain function. V gave up 3 bases and J gave up 0 bases; unmatched junction bases: 3. The CDR3 contains 16 residues. The CDR3 coding sequence is TGTGCCAGAAGCTCGGACAGGGGGGGTAGCAATCAGCCCCAGCATTTT. Translating gives CARSSDRGGSNQPQHF.

This clone was counted between two and nine times. The V call is TRBV27, the J call TRBJ1-2; D remains unclear. The CDR3 sequence is 14 residues long. CDR1 and CDR2 from the germline V gene are MNHEY and SMNVEV (reference sequence). V dropped 5 bases and J dropped 6 bases, with 16 bases sitting between them. The CDR3 spells CASSVGEKYDGYTF. For the CDR3, the DNA is TGTGCCAGCAGTGTTGGGGAGAAATACGATGGCTACACCTTC.

V and J are TRBV29-1 and TRBJ2-1, with a weak D call TRBD2 (5 bases). V lost 1 base to trimming and J lost 5 bases, with 15 bases between them. This CDR3 is 15 amino acids long. Germline CDR1 SQVTM, CDR2 ANQGSEA. The CDR3 region is CSVEVEGRQHNEQFF. CDR3 DNA sequence: TGCAGCGTTGAAGTCGAGGGAAGGCAACACAATGAGCAGTTCTTC.

Regarding this clone: An end of the junction differs from the germline gene, which may be a read error. The chain has TRBV7-7 and TRBJ2-1, with TRBD2 matching 10 bases. This CDR3 has 14 residues. Germline V gene sequence: CDR1 SSHAT, CDR2 FNYEAQ (reference sequence). In DNA, the CDR3 is TGTGCTAGCAGCTATAGCGGGAGGTTCGGTGAGCAGTTCTTC. Its protein is CASSYSGRFGEQFF.